This TCR beta chain was documented in a study of regulatory T cells in long-lasting Graves disease. Regarding time point: persistent/refractory GD, antithyroid drugs over 5 years with positive TRAb. The TCR library used RNA extracted from PBMCs. The authors built TCR beta libraries using iRepertoire HTBI primers and Arm-PCR of CDR3 regions. A single record per CDR3 protein comes from TCRdb applying MiXCR to the multiplex PCR reads. This table has more than 350,000 distinct CDR3 sequences, 20% to 25% appearing once. About this clonotype itself: The antigen is unknown.

Study-wide points: Persistent Graves' disease cases displayed lower TCR diversity than newly diagnosed ones.

Germline CDR1 KGHSH, CDR2 LQKENI. CDR3 size: 14 residues. V was clipped by 0 bases and J by 6 bases, with 12 bases between them. The rearrangement links TRBV18 to TRBJ2-7; perhaps TRBD2 as D (6 bases). This clonotype originated in a female donor with Graves disease. Sequencing was performed on peripheral blood mononuclear cells (PBMCs), taken when the disease was refractory, from a patient treated with antithyroid drugs. CDR3 sequence (DNA): TGTGCCAGCTCACCACCGACGGGAGCTGGCGAGCAGTACTTC. This codes for CASSPPTGAGEQYF.